Listed here are 12 T cell receptor beta chains from one sample, sequenced in a study of radiotherapy plus CTLA-4 blockade in lung cancer. Some clones are missing from TCRdb's copy, which holds only in-frame ones; the method was immunoSEQ multiplex PCR. The sample carries around 63,000 clones, 60% to 80% recorded once. This specimen was peripheral blood, taken from a patient treated with radiotherapy plus ipilimumab. Every receptor here comes from a human donor with non-small cell lung cancer whose response to radiotherapy plus ipilimumab could not be evaluated. Some clones in this sample may be carry-over from other donors' samples.

V gene TRBV12-2 combines with J gene TRBJ1-2. TRBV12-2 is termed a pseudogene. The CDR3 is 13 residues long. CDR3 coding DNA: TGTGCAAGTCGCTTAGAACTGAAACATGGCTACACCTTC. Protein product: CASRLELKHGYTF.

DNA for the CDR3: TGTGCCAGCAGTGAAAGTGGGACACCCACCTACGAGCAGTACTTC. Protein product: CASSESGTPTYEQYF. The V call is TRBV6-1, the J call TRBJ2-7; D may be TRBD1 (6 bases). Germline V CDR1 and CDR2: MNHNS, SASEGT. V shed 2 bases and J shed 2 bases, with 13 bases lying between them. This CDR3 has 15 amino acids.

The V and J genes are TRBV19 and TRBJ2-5; 8 bases line up with TRBD1. Trimming took 2 bases from V and 4 from J; bases not matched to a gene: 9. The CDR3 is 16 amino acids. Germline V lookup: CDR1 LNHDA, CDR2 SQIVND (reference sequence). CDR3 sequence reads: CASSIWTGKLGETQYF. CDR3 sequence (DNA): TGTGCCAGTAGTATATGGACAGGGAAGTTAGGAGAGACCCAGTACTTC.

The chain couples TRBV28 to TRBJ2-1; no definite D call. Germline V gives CDR1 MDHEN, CDR2 SYDVKM. V was shortened by 4 bases and J by 3 bases, with 10 bases between the two germline ends. CDR3 length: 14 residues. CDR3 DNA sequence: TGTGCCAGCAGTTACCAACTTAACTACAATGAGCAGTTCTTC. Its protein is CASSYQLNYNEQFF.

The J gene is TRBJ2-1, the V gene TRBV19; 12 positions agree with TRBD2. CDR3 length: 15 residues. Germline V gives CDR1 LNHDA, CDR2 SQIVND (reference sequence). V lost 4 bases to trimming and J lost 6 bases; unmatched junction nucleotides: 4. CDR3 residues: CASSTGLAGRNEQFF. Here the CDR3 DNA reads TGTGCCAGTAGTACTGGACTAGCGGGGCGCAATGAGCAGTTCTTC.

The sample holds a few counts of this clone. The chain carries TRBV6-5 and TRBJ1-5, with 7 nucleotides matching TRBD1. The CDR3 is 14 residues long. Germline V gene sequence: CDR1 MNHEY, CDR2 SVGAGI. The V segment lost 7 bases and the J segment 7 bases; nucleotides outside the gene matches: 10. This chain's CDR3 is CASNQQGQGQPQHF. CDR3 nucleotides: TGTGCCAGCAACCAACAGGGGCAGGGACAGCCCCAGCATTTT.

The rearrangement joins TRBV6-5 to TRBJ1-1; D is uncertain. V was trimmed by 2 bases and J by 1 base, leaving 8 bases between them. The germline CDR1 and CDR2 sequences are MNHEY and SVGAGI. This CDR3 region has 14 residues. The CDR3 coding sequence is TGTGCCAGCAGTTACGAGGGTTGGAACACTGAAGCTTTCTTT. It translates to CASSYEGWNTEAFF.

The rearrangement uses TRBV5-4 and TRBJ2-3, with a tentative D call TRBD1 (5 bases). The CDR3 contains 15 residues. The germline gives CDR1 SGHNT, CDR2 YYREEE (reference sequence). The V end was cut by 2 bases, the J end by 2 bases, with 12 bases between. CDR3 coding DNA: TGTGCCAGCAGCTTAGGGCAGGGTTTCACAGATACGCAGTATTTT. It specifies CASSLGQGFTDTQYF.

This chain uses TRBV9 with TRBJ2-7; D is possibly TRBD2 (7 bases). The germline CDR1 and CDR2 sequences are SGDLS and YYNGEE. The CDR3 extends over 15 amino acids. Trimming removed 0 bases at V and 2 bases at J, with 12 bases between. The DNA for the CDR3 is TGTGCCAGCAGCGTAGTTGGGGGGGGGCCCTACGAGCAGTACTTC. It is translated as CASSVVGGGPYEQYF.

DNA for the CDR3: TGTGCCAGCTACCGAGGGGAGCAGTTCTTC. This sequence encodes CASYRGEQFF. The rearrangement uses TRBV2 and TRBJ2-1; weak D call: TRBD2 (5 bases). Trimming removed 8 bases from V and 10 bases from J, with 9 bases in between. The CDR3 extends over 10 amino acids. Germline V lookup: CDR1 SNHLY, CDR2 FYNNEI.

The gene calls are TRBV7-2 and TRBJ1-2; TRBD1 might be the D (5 bases). The CDR3 consists of 15 residues. Germline assignment: CDR1 SGHTA and CDR2 FQGNSA. The V end was cut by 2 bases, the J end by 5 bases, with 15 bases between. The CDR3 reads CASSLQGSSRYGYTF. CDR3 bases: TGTGCCAGCAGCTTACAGGGCTCCTCGAGGTATGGCTACACCTTC.

The sample holds one count of this clone. The chain carries TRBV6-1 and TRBJ2-3, with D possibly matching TRBD2 (5 bases). V was shortened by 0 bases and J by 4 bases, with 14 bases between the two germline ends. This CDR3 comprises 16 residues. Germline V lookup: CDR1 MNHNS, CDR2 SASEGT. For the CDR3, the DNA is TGTGCCAGCAGTGAAGCAGCGGTCCTGGGCCCAGATACGCAGTATTTT. Residues: CASSEAAVLGPDTQYF.